The entry that follows covers one T cell receptor (beta chain) sequence. Antigen: not known. One junction end disagrees with the germline gene, perhaps due to a read error. Presence of unique molecular identifiers characterized the TCR beta cDNA libraries. Input amounts of roughly 0.9 to 10 million T cells were used. These gave roughly 0.5 million cDNA molecules, so each molecule approximated one T cell. TCRdb reprocessed the PCR reads via MiXCR and lists one record per CDR3 protein. The sample includes roughly 400,000 distinct CDR3 sequences, 35% to 45% of them seen just once. These data originate in a study of post-analysis software for immune sequencing data. Study-wide results and caveats: Patients had higher frequencies than controls of five or six TRBV segments, including TRBV5-6, TRBV5-1 and TRBV20-1. The authors found that F measure strongly co-clustered same-batch samples. The normalized Chao1 diversity of multiple sclerosis patients was significantly lower than that of controls.

The CDR3 is 13 amino acids. The germline gives CDR1 MDHEN, CDR2 SYDVKM. The receptor's source is a girl aged 2 to 10 with multiple sclerosis. The chain has TRBV28 and TRBJ1-4; TRBD1 agrees at 8 bases. Source material: blood. The CDR3 protein is CAIPDRGSEKPFF. The DNA for the CDR3 is TGTGCCATCCCCGACAGGGGCAGTGAAAAACCGTTTTTT.